This record concerns one T cell receptor (beta chain) sequence. This sample is part of a study of blood T cell repertoires in COVID-19. Study-wide background: From the United States, Italy and Spain came samples of acute and convalescent COVID-19.

This CDR3 comprises 14 residues. Per the germline V gene, CDR1 is KGHSH and CDR2 is LQKENI. Trimming took off 3 bases at V and 1 base at J, with 9 bases between the two ends. Some clones are missing from TCRdb's copy, which holds only in-frame ones; the method was immunoSEQ multiplex PCR. Here the sample spans about 170,000 clones, about 91% being singletons. Sequencing input: peripheral blood. The TCR comes from a woman in her forties or fifties with acute or convalescent COVID-19. The J gene is TRBJ1-1, the V gene TRBV18; D is uncertain. DNA of the CDR3: TGTGCCAGCTCACCTGTGGCAGAGAACACTGAAGCTTTCTTT. Its translation: CASSPVAENTEAFF.